Shown below are 16 T cell receptor beta chains from a single sample sequenced in a study of T cell responses to AZD1222 COVID-19 vaccine. Some clones are missing from TCRdb's copy, which holds only in-frame ones; the method was immunoSEQ multiplex PCR. The repertoire holds tens of thousands of clones, over 60% seen once, with over 6.5% in the top ten. Material: peripheral blood, obtained on day 0 of AZD1222 vaccination. These receptors originate from an adult in good health.

This chain links TRBV18 with TRBJ1-5; tentatively, D is TRBD1 (5 bases). With 4 bases removed from V and 3 bases from J, the gap between germline ends came to 13 bases. CDR1 and CDR2 (germline): KGHSH, LQKENI. The CDR3 is 15 amino acids. CDR3 coding DNA: TGTGCCAGCTCACAGGACGGGACCTACAATCAGCCCCAGCATTTT. This sequence encodes CASSQDGTYNQPQHF.

The rearrangement links TRBV5-6 to TRBJ1-2; 7 bases line up with TRBD1. The ends lost 0 bases at V and 1 base at J; junction bases unmatched: 3. The CDR3 covers 15 residues. Germline loops: CDR1 SGHDT, CDR2 YYEEEE. CDR3 in amino acids: CASSLGDRRNYGYTF. For the CDR3, the DNA is TGTGCCAGCAGCTTGGGGGACAGACGTAACTATGGCTACACCTTC.

This rearrangement joins TRBV5-1 to TRBJ2-7; either TRBD1 or TRBD2 may fit D (6 bases each). Germline CDR1 SGHRS, CDR2 YFSETQ. V gave up 4 bases and J gave up 4 bases, with 15 bases separating them. The length of the CDR3 is 14 residues. CDR3 nucleotide sequence: TGCGCCAGCAGCCGGGCAGGGGCGGGATACGAGCAGTACTTC. Encoded protein: CASSRAGAGYEQYF. Looking up the rest from reference TRBV5-1 and TRBJ2-7 gives the full variable domain: KAGVTQTPRYLIKTRGQQVTLSCSPISGHRSVSWYQQTPGQGLQFLFEYFSETQRNKGNFPGRFSGRQFSNSRSEMNVSTLELGDSALYLCASSRAGAGYEQYFGPGTRLTVT.

The J gene is TRBJ1-1, the V gene TRBV7-3; D is ambiguous. The germline gives CDR1 SGHTA, CDR2 FQGTGA. The CDR3 totals 13 residues. Trimming removed 0 bases from V and 4 bases from J, with 6 bases in between. CDR3 coding DNA: TGTGCCAGCAGCTTAACCCTGGGCACTGAAGCTTTCTTT. This sequence encodes CASSLTLGTEAFF. Combining the CDR3 with reference TRBV7-3 and TRBJ1-1 gives the whole variable domain GAGVSQTPSNKVTEKGKYVELRCDPISGHTALYWYRQSLGQGPEFLIYFQGTGAADDSGLPNDRFFAVRPEGSVSTLKIQRTERGDSAVYLCASSLTLGTEAFFGQGTRLTVV.

In its sample, this clone was seen once. CDR3: CASSRGDLYTEAFF. In DNA, the CDR3 is TGTGCCAGCAGTCGAGGGGATCTGTACACTGAAGCTTTCTTT. The gene calls are TRBV28 and TRBJ1-1, with a possible D match to TRBD1 (5 bases). V gave up 5 bases and J gave up 3 bases, with 13 bases separating them. This CDR3 has 14 amino acids. Germline assignment: CDR1 MDHEN and CDR2 SYDVKM.

J is TRBJ2-1 and V is TRBV7-2; maybe TRBD2 (6 bases). Germline V gene lookup returns CDR1 SGHTA and CDR2 FQGNSA. CDR3 length: 12 residues. V lost 4 bases and J lost 9, with 10 bases in between. The CDR3, as DNA: TGTGCCAGCAGCTCGGCTAGCGCTGAGCAGTTCTTC. This encodes CASSSASAEQFF.

Regarding this clone: The junction and the germline gene differ at one end; a read error may be behind it. The chain has TRBV30 and TRBJ2-3; 12 nucleotides match TRBD2. The CDR3 totals 11 residues. The germline gives CDR1 GTSNPN, CDR2 SVGIG (reference sequence). The CDR3 reads CAWISSGRAHF. CDR3 DNA sequence: TGTGCCTGGATATCTAGCGGGAGGGCGCATTTT.

The V and J genes are TRBV6-1 and TRBJ2-2; D may be TRBD2 (5 bases). Germline values: CDR1 MNHNS, CDR2 SASEGT. The CDR3 is made up of 17 amino acids. V gave up 1 base and J gave up 0 bases, with 12 bases separating them. For the CDR3, the DNA is TGTGCCAGCAGTGAAGTGGCACACGGGGCGAACACCGGGGAGCTGTTTTTT. Encoded protein: CASSEVAHGANTGELFF.

V usage is TRBV4-1 and J usage is TRBJ1-4; D possibly corresponds to TRBD1 (6 bases). V shed 0 bases and J shed 3 bases, with 11 bases lying between them. CDR3 size: 16 residues. Germline loops: CDR1 MGHRA, CDR2 YSYEKL. In nucleotides, the CDR3 is TGCGCCAGCAGCCAAGAGGGGGGGACATCTAATGAAAAACTGTTTTTT. This translates into CASSQEGGTSNEKLFF.

The V and J genes are TRBV3-1 (or the pseudogene TRBV3-2) and TRBJ2-7, with a possible D match to TRBD1 (5 bases). Germline CDR1 is LGHDT and CDR2 is YNNKEL (reference sequence). The CDR3 has 13 residues. Trimming took off 4 bases at V and 3 bases at J, with 10 bases between the two ends. CDR3 in amino acids: CASSRGSYYEQYF. CDR3 bases: TGTGCCAGCAGCCGGGGCTCCTACTACGAGCAGTACTTC.

The chain combines TRBV30 with TRBJ2-7, with TRBD2 as a possible D gene (5 bases). From germline, CDR1 is GTSNPN and CDR2 SVGIG (reference sequence). V was clipped by 1 base and J by 6 bases, with 7 bases between them. The CDR3 is made up of 11 amino acids. The CDR3 region has the DNA TGTGCCTGGAGTGCGGGATCCGAGCAGTACTTC. Translated: CAWSAGSEQYF.

This clone was seen only once. This chain joins TRBV20-1 and TRBJ2-1; D is possibly TRBD1 or TRBD2 (6 bases each). The CDR3 is 11 amino acids. The V gene lost 6 bases and the J gene lost 8 bases, with 11 bases spanning the gap. Germline CDR1 is DFQATT and CDR2 is SNEGSKA (reference sequence). The CDR3 is CSASRGDEQFF. The CDR3, as DNA: TGCAGTGCCAGTAGGGGGGATGAGCAGTTCTTC.

The chain recombines TRBV2 with TRBJ1-5, with TRBD1 as a possible D gene (6 bases). This CDR3 is built from 14 residues. The V gene's germline CDR1 is SNHLY and CDR2 FYNNEI. V shed 3 bases and J shed 1 base, with 7 bases lying between them. The CDR3 loop reads CASSDQGSNQPQHF. The CDR3 DNA follows: TGTGCCAGCAGTGATCAGGGGAGCAATCAGCCCCAGCATTTT.

The V and J genes are TRBV3-1 (or the pseudogene TRBV3-2) and TRBJ1-2, with D possibly being TRBD1 (5 bases). The germline V and J ends were trimmed by 0 bases and 7 bases, with 6 bases remaining between them. Germline CDR1 LGHDT, CDR2 YNNKEL (reference sequence). There are 12 residues in the CDR3. The CDR3 spells CASSQEGVGYTF. The DNA of the CDR3 is TGTGCCAGCAGCCAAGAGGGGGTTGGCTACACCTTC.

This clone was detected only a few times. The chain is built from TRBV6-5 and TRBJ1-2; 8 nucleotides match TRBD1. The germline V gene encodes CDR1 MNHEY and CDR2 SVGAGI. V shed 0 bases and J 1 base; nucleotides not matched to a gene: 1. The CDR3 runs to 15 residues. This CDR3 reads CASSYSGQGNYGYTF. The CDR3 DNA reads as TGTGCCAGCAGTTACTCCGGACAGGGTAACTATGGCTACACCTTC.

The rearrangement links TRBV7-9 to TRBJ2-1, with D perhaps TRBD1 (6 bases). Germline V gives CDR1 SEHNR, CDR2 FQNEAQ (reference sequence). Trimming shortened V by 3 bases and J by 0 bases, and 6 bases separated the two germline ends. This CDR3 has 14 residues. The CDR3 region has the DNA TGTGCCAGCAGCTTGGGGGCCTCCTACAATGAGCAGTTCTTC. This encodes CASSLGASYNEQFF.